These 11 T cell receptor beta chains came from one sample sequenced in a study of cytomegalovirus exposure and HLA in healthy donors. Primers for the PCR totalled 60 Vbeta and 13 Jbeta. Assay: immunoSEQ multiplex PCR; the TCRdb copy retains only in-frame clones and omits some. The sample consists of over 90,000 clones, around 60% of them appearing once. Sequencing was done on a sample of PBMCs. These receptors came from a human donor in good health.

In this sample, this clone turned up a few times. This chain's CDR3 is CASSGLAGIFNEQFF. DNA for the CDR3: TGTGCCAGCAGTGGCCTAGCGGGGATCTTCAATGAGCAGTTCTTC. This sequence joins TRBV2 and TRBJ2-1, with 9 bases identical to TRBD2. The CDR3 spans 15 residues. Germline V gene data show CDR1 as SNHLY and CDR2 as FYNNEI. With 4 bases clipped from V and 6 bases from J, the junction kept 7 bases outside the gene matches.

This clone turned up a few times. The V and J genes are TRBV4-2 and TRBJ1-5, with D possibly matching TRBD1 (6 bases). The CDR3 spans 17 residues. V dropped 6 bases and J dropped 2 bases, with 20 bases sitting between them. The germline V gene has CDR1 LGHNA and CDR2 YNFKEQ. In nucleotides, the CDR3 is TGTGCCAGCAGTCCAGGCGCAGGGGAAAAAGGCAATCAGCCCCAGCATTTT. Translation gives CASSPGAGEKGNQPQHF.

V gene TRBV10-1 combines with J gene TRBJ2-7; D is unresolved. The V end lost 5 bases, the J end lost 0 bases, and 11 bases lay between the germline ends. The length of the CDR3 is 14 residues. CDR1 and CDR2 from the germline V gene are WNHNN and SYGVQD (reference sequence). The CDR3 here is CASSSPERSYEQYF. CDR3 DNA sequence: TGCGCCAGCAGTAGCCCCGAGCGCTCCTACGAGCAGTACTTC.

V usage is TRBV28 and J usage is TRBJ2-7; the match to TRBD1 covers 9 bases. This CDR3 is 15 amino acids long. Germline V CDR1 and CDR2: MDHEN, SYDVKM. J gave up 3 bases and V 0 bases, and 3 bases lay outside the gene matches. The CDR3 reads CASSLWVDRGYEQYF. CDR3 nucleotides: TGTGCCAGCAGTTTATGGGTGGACAGGGGCTACGAGCAGTACTTC.

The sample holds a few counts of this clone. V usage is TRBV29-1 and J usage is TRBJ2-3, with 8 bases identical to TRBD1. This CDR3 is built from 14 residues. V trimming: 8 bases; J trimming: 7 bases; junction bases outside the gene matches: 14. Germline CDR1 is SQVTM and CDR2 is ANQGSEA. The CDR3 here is CSLLAGQGKHTQYF. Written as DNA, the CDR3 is TGCAGCCTCTTGGCCGGACAGGGAAAACATACGCAGTATTTT.

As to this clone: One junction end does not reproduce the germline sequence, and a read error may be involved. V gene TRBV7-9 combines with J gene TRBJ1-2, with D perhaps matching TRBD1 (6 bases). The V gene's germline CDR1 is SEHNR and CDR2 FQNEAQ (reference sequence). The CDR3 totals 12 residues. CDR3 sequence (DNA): TGTTCCAGCAGCTCTAACAGGGAGGGCTACACCTTC. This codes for CSSSSNREGYTF.

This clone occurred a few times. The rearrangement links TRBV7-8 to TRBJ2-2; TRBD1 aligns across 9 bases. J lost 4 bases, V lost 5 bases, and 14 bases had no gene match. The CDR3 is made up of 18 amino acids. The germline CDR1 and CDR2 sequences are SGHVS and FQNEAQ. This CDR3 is CASSLGTGMTWATGELFF. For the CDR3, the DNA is TGTGCCAGCAGCCTAGGGACAGGGATGACGTGGGCCACCGGGGAGCTGTTTTTT. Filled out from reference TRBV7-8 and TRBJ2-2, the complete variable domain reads GAGVSQSPRYKVAKRGQDVALRCDPISGHVSLFWYQQALGQGPEFLTYFQNEAQLDKSGLPSDRFFAERPEGSVSTLKIQRTQQEDSAVYLCASSLGTGMTWATGELFFGEGSRLTVL.

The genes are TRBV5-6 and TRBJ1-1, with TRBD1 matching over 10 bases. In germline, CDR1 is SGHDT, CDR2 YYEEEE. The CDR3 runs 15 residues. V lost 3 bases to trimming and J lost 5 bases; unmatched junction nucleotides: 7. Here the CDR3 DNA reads TGTGCCAGCAGCTCGACAGGGGGCTCGTGGACTGAAGCTTTCTTT. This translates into CASSSTGGSWTEAFF.

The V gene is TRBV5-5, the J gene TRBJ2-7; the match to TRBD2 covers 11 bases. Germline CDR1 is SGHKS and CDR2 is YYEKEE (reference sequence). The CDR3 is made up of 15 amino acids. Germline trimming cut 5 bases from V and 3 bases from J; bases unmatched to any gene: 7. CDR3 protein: CASRYEGLAVYEQYF. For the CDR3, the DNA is TGTGCCAGCAGATACGAGGGACTAGCGGTCTACGAGCAGTACTTC.

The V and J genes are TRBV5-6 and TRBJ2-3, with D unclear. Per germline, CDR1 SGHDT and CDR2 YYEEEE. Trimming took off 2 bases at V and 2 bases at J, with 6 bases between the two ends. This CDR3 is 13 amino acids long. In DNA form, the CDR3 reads TGTGCCAGCAGCTTCCCCCTCACAGATACGCAGTATTTT. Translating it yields CASSFPLTDTQYF.

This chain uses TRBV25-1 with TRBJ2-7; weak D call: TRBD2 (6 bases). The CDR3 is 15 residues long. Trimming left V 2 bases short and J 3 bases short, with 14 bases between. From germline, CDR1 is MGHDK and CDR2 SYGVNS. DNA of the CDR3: TGTGCCAGCAGTGAACACCGGGACTCCAACTACGAGCAGTACTTC. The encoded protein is CASSEHRDSNYEQYF.